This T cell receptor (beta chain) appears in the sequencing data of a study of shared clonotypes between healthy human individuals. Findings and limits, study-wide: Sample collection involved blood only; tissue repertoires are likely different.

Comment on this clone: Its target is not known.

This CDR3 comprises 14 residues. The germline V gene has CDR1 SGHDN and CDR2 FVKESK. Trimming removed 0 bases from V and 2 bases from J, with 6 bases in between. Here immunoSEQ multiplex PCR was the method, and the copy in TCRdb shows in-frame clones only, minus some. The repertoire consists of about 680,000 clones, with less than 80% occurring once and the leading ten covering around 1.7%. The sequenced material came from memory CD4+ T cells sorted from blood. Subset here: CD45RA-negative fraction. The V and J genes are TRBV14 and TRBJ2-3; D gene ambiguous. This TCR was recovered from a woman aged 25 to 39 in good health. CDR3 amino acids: CASSQELDTDTQYF. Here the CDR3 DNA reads TGTGCCAGCAGCCAAGAGCTTGACACAGATACGCAGTATTTT.